The source of this TCR beta chain is a study of cytomegalovirus exposure and HLA in healthy donors. Regarding the study as a whole: The study had only CMV serostatus as immune exposure information. Listed as cytomegalovirus-associated were 150 or so TCR beta chains.

The PCR employed 60 Vbeta primers together with 13 Jbeta primers. Clones were read by immunoSEQ multiplex PCR, and TCRdb kept only the in-frame ones, dropping some. The table records some 210,000 clones, almost 80% of them present only once. In regard to this clone: Antigen: not known.

The CDR3 extends over 13 amino acids. Germline V CDR1 and CDR2: SNHLY, FYNNEI. J lost 3 bases, V lost 9 bases, and 7 bases had no gene match. This clonotype was sampled from a male donor in good health and CMV-seronegative. The sample comprised PBMCs. The chain carries TRBV2 and TRBJ1-2; 7 bases match TRBD1. The CDR3 bases are TGTGCCAGACTCCACAGGGGTGACTATGGCTACACCTTC. It specifies CARLHRGDYGYTF.